The clone carrying this TCR beta chain was seen ten or more times. Its matching antigen is unknown. The CDR3 covers 13 residues. Germline V gene sequence: CDR1 SNHLY, CDR2 FYNNEI. This entry comes from a study of T-cell reconstitution after alpha-beta-depleted transplantation in children. Notes on the study in general: Surviving recipient T cells and thymic progenitors produced the high day-60 TCRbeta diversity seen in some patients. T cells produced anew were the main source of T-cell counts and diversity one year after transplant. About two months after transplant, alpha-beta T cells reportedly came from several hundred expanded graft clones.

A library of TCRbeta sequences, prepared with unique molecular identifiers, was generated. TCRdb re-analysed the PCR reads in MiXCR, keeping a single row per CDR3 protein. The data hold around 300,000 distinct CDR3 sequences, with about 9.5% observed a single time. The source is a boy younger than two with acute myeloid leukemia, due to receive a stem cell transplant. The chain employs TRBV2 and TRBJ2-2; the D gene is possibly TRBD2 (6 bases). The material sequenced was PBMCs, taken before TCRalphabeta/CD19-depleted stem cell transplant. CDR3 in amino acids: CFGGNANTGELFF. CDR3 nucleotides: TGTTTTGGGGGGAACGCGAACACCGGGGAGCTGTTTTTT.